This passage covers 14 T cell receptor beta chains from one sample sequenced in a study of CD8 T cells in ankylosing spondylitis. TCRdb processed the 5' RACE reads anew with MiXCR; each CDR3 protein has one entry. Of roughly 130,000 distinct CDR3 sequences in the sample, about 7% were seen once. The sample taken for sequencing was blood, either unsorted or a sorted T cell fraction (not recorded which). The receptors were gathered from a male donor with ankylosing spondylitis or in good health (not recorded which).

This clonotype was recorded many times. Sequence at one end of the junction differs from germline and may be a read error. The chain employs TRBV7-7 and TRBJ2-2, with D possibly being TRBD1 or TRBD2 (5 bases each). The CDR3 totals 19 residues. Germline CDR1 and CDR2: SSHAT and FNYEAQ (reference sequence). CDR3: CASSLAFGLQTENTGELFF. The CDR3 DNA sequence: TGTGCTAGCAGCTTAGCGTTTGGTTTACAGACAGAGAACACCGGGGAGCTGTTTTTT.

This clonotype came up many times. The gene calls are TRBV3-1 and TRBJ1-1, with D possibly matching TRBD1 (6 bases). Per the germline V gene, CDR1 is LGHDT and CDR2 is YNNKEL (reference sequence). The V gene lost 4 bases and the J gene lost 3 bases, with 21 bases spanning the gap. CDR3 length: 17 residues. The CDR3 DNA is TGTGCCAGCAGCCCGAAATATGGACAGACCTTCTACACTGAAGCTTTCTTT. This encodes CASSPKYGQTFYTEAFF.

This clonotype was recorded at least ten times. This chain connects TRBV2 to TRBJ2-2; TRBD2 agrees at 7 bases. The germline gives CDR1 SNHLY, CDR2 FYNNEI. CDR3 length: 13 amino acids. The junction had 3 bases not matched to a gene; V was cut back by 6 bases and J by 5 bases. The DNA of the CDR3 is TGTGCCAGCAGCGGACTAGTTACCGGGGAGCTGTTTTTT. It encodes CASSGLVTGELFF.

This clonotype came up many times. The CDR3: CASRGALWETQYF. CDR3 sequence (DNA): TGTGCCAGCAGGGGGGCGCTTTGGGAGACCCAGTACTTC. The chain joins TRBV12-3 or TRBV12-4 to TRBJ2-5; a possible D gene is TRBD1 (6 bases). Trimming removed 6 bases at V and 5 bases at J, with 13 bases between. This CDR3 contains 13 residues.

The V call is TRBV20-1, the J call TRBJ2-1, with D unclear. There are 10 residues in the CDR3. Germline CDR1 and CDR2: DFQATT and SNEGSKA (reference sequence). V shed 3 bases and J shed 9 bases, with 6 bases lying between them. CDR3 loop: CSASQAEQFF. Here the CDR3 DNA reads TGCAGTGCTAGTCAGGCTGAGCAGTTCTTC.

This clonotype was seen repeatedly, ten times or more. The CDR3 region has the DNA TGCAGCGTTGGCTCAGGGGGGGATAATTCACCCCTCCACTTT. It specifies CSVGSGGDNSPLHF. V usage is TRBV29-1 and J usage is TRBJ1-6; TRBD1 matches 7 bases. CDR1 SQVTM and CDR2 ANQGSEA come from the germline V gene. The CDR3 has 14 residues. V gave up 4 bases and J gave up 5 bases; unmatched junction bases: 5. Drawing the rest from reference TRBV29-1 and TRBJ1-6, the complete variable domain is SAVISQKPSRDICQRGTSLTIQCQVDSQVTMMFWYRQQPGQSLTLIATANQGSEATYESGFVIDKFPISRPNLTFSTLTVSNMSPEDSSIYLCSVGSGGDNSPLHFGNGTRLTVT.

At least ten counts were recorded for this clonotype. The genes are TRBV5-1 and TRBJ2-2; either TRBD1 or TRBD2 may fit D (6 bases each). V gave up 2 bases and J gave up 6 bases, with 17 bases separating them. Germline assignment: CDR1 SGHRS and CDR2 YFSETQ. The CDR3 has 16 residues. The CDR3 DNA reads TGCGCCAGCAGCTTAGGGGGGCGGAGCGGTGCCGGGGAGCTGTTTTTT. Translating it yields CASSLGGRSGAGELFF.

Ten or more counts support this clonotype. The CDR3: CASSLLSKNIQYF. For the CDR3, the DNA is TGTGCCAGCAGTTTATTGTCCAAAAACATTCAGTACTTC. The chain employs TRBV27 and TRBJ2-4; D unresolved. CDR3 length: 13 residues. Germline CDR1 reads MNHEY; CDR2 reads SMNVEV (reference sequence). V dropped 1 base and J dropped 2 bases, with 3 bases sitting between them.

This clonotype was recorded at least ten times. V is TRBV5-1 and J is TRBJ2-7; 9 bases are shared with TRBD1. The J segment lost 5 bases and the V segment lost 0 bases, leaving 6 bases of the junction unmatched. CDR1 and CDR2 (germline): SGHRS, YFSETQ. The CDR3 is 15 amino acids. The CDR3 DNA reads TGCGCCAGCAGCTTGGACGGACAGGGGATCCACGAGCAGTACTTC. It specifies CASSLDGQGIHEQYF. The full variable domain, its missing parts supplied by reference TRBV5-1 and TRBJ2-7, is KAGVTQTPRYLIKTRGQQVTLSCSPISGHRSVSWYQQTPGQGLQFLFEYFSETQRNKGNFPGRFSGRQFSNSRSEMNVSTLELGDSALYLCASSLDGQGIHEQYFGPGTRLTVT.

This clonotype was seen ten or more times. This chain uses TRBV10-3 with TRBJ1-4; possibly TRBD1 for D (5 bases). Per germline, CDR1 ENHRY and CDR2 SYGVKD. The CDR3 sequence is 15 residues long. Trimming cost V 4 bases and J 7 bases, with 16 bases left between them. CDR3 nucleotide sequence: TGTGCCATCAGTGGACTCCAGGGTGTTGGTGAAAAACTGTTTTTT. Amino acids: CAISGLQGVGEKLFF.

In the case of this clonotype: A read error may explain this, as a much larger clone is one base away. This chain uses TRBV19 with TRBJ2-1; D assignment may be TRBD1 or TRBD2 (5 bases each). Germline loops: CDR1 LNHDA, CDR2 SQIVND (reference sequence). The CDR3 spans 15 residues. The DNA for the CDR3 is TGTGCCAGTAGGCAAACGACGGGGCCCTACAATGTGCAGTTCTTC. Its translation: CASRQTTGPYNVQFF.

The table lists this clonotype with a few counts. The chain has TRBV7-2 and TRBJ2-7, with D unclear. V was shortened by 1 base and J by 2 bases, with 12 bases between the two germline ends. This CDR3 region has 15 residues. CDR1 and CDR2 (germline): SGHTA, FQGNSA. This CDR3 reads CASSLVAPAPYEQYF. The CDR3 DNA is TGTGCCAGCAGCTTAGTCGCCCCGGCGCCCTACGAGCAGTACTTC.

The sample holds many counts of this clonotype. The chain combines TRBV6-1 with TRBJ1-1; the D is unclear. The V end was cut by 5 bases, the J end by 7 bases, with 14 bases between. The CDR3 is 13 amino acids. Germline V lookup: CDR1 MNHNS, CDR2 SASEGT. CDR3 sequence: CASSPLLSGEAFF. Here the CDR3 DNA reads TGTGCCAGCAGTCCGCTCCTTTCCGGTGAAGCTTTCTTT.

This clonotype has ten or more counts. The chain joins TRBV20-1 to TRBJ1-5; the D gene is possibly TRBD1 (6 bases). Trimming shortened V by 6 bases and J by 6 bases, and 18 bases separated the two germline ends. Germline V gives CDR1 DFQATT, CDR2 SNEGSKA (reference sequence). The CDR3 is made up of 14 amino acids. The CDR3 is CSAPRAGESQPQHF. The CDR3 DNA is TGCAGTGCCCCTCGGGCAGGGGAAAGTCAGCCCCAGCATTTT.